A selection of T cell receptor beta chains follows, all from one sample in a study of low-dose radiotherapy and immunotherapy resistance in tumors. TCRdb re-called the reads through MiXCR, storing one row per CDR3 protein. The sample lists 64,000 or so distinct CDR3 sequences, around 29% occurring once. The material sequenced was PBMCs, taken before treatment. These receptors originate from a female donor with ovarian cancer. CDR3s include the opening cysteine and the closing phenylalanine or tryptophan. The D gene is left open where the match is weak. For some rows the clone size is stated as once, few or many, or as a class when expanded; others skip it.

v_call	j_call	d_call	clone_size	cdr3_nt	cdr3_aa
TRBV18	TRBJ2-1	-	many	TGTGCCAGCCTCCTGGGGGATGAGCAGTTCTTC	CASLLGDEQFF
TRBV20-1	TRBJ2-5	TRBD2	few	TGCAGTGCTAGCTCTCCGGGACTAGCGGGAGTGGGGTACCAAGAGACCCAGTACTTC	CSASSPGLAGVGYQETQYF
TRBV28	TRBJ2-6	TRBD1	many	TGTGCCAGCAGACACGACAGGGGCACAAACGTCCTGACTTTC	CASRHDRGTNVLTF
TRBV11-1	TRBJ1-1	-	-	TGTGCCAGCAGCGTGGGACGGATGAACACTGAATCTTTCTTT	CASSVGRMNTESFF
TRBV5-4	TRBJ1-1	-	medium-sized	TGTGCCAGCAGCCGCGACGGGGTCGGGGCTTTCTTT	CASSRDGVGAFF
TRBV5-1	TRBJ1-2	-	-	TGCGCCAGCAGCTTATCCGCCTTGACAGGTCCGTTTGGCTACACCTTC	CASSLSALTGPFGYTF
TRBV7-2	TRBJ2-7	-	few	TGTGCCAGCAGCTTAGAGGGGACGACCCCCTACGAGCAGTACTTC	CASSLEGTTPYEQYF
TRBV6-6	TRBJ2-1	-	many	TGTGCCATCGCTTTCGGCAATGAGCAGTTCTTC	CAIAFGNEQFF
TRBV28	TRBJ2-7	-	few	TGTGCCAGCAGTTATGGGGAAGGAAGCGAACACGAGCAGTACTTC	CASSYGEGSEHEQYF
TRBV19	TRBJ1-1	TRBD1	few	TGTGCCAGTAGCGTAGGGACAGGGAATTTCGCTGAAGCTTTCTTT	CASSVGTGNFAEAFF
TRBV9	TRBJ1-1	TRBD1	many	TGTGCCAGCAGCGTACAGGGGGACGGGAACACTGAAGCTTTCTTT	CASSVQGDGNTEAFF
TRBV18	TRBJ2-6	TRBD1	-	TGTGCCAGCTCACCCATAGACAGGGTGCACTCTGGGGCCAACGTCCTGACTTTC	CASSPIDRVHSGANVLTF
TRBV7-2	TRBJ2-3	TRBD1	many	TGTGCCAGCAGCATAACCGGGACAGGGTCAGATAGGCAGTATTTT	CASSITGTGSDRQYF
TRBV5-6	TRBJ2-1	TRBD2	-	TGTGCCAGCAGCTTGTTGGGGACTAGCGGAACCCAGGAGCAGTTCTTC	CASSLLGTSGTQEQFF
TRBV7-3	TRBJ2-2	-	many	TGTGCCAGCAGCTTAAACAGAGGCGGGGAGCTGTTTTTT	CASSLNRGGELFF
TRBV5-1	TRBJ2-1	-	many	TGCGCCAGCAGCTTGGAGGGGAGCTCCTACAATGAGCAGTTCTTC	CASSLEGSSYNEQFF
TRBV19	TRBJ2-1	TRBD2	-	TGTGCCAGTATGGGGGGGAACAATGAGCAGTTCTTC	CASMGGNNEQFF
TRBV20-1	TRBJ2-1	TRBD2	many	TGCAGTGCTAGTCCGGCGGGAGGGGGTTCCTACAATGAGCAGTTCTTC	CSASPAGGGSYNEQFF
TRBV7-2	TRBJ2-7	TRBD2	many	TGTGCCAGCAGCTTAGCCTCTAGCGGGAGAACGGCGTCCTACGAGCAGTACTTC	CASSLASSGRTASYEQYF
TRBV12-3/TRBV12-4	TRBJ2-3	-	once	TGTGCCAGCAGTGTCAGGGGACTTACAGATACGCAGTATTTT	CASSVRGLTDTQYF
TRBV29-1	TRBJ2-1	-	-	TGCAGCGTGAAAGATAATGAGCAGTTCTTC	CSVKDNEQFF
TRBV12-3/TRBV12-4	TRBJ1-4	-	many	TGTGCCAGCAGCTTCGCAGGGGATGAAAAACTGTTTTTT	CASSFAGDEKLFF
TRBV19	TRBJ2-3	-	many	TGTGCCAGTAGTATAGCCGTCCGGATCGGCACAGATACGCAGTATTTT	CASSIAVRIGTDTQYF
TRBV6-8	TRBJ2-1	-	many	TGTGCCAGCCGCTTGGATCGGAGCTCCTACAATGAGCAGTTCTTC	CASRLDRSSYNEQFF
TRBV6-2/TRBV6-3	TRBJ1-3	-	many	TGTGCCAGCAGGGGGACGGGCATCTCTGGAAACACCATATATTTT	CASRGTGISGNTIYF
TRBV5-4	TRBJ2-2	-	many	TGTGCCAGCAGCTTTACCAGGGGGAACACCGGGGAGCTGTTTTTT	CASSFTRGNTGELFF
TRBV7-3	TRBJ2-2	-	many	TGTGCCAGCAGCTTAACTAGGGCAAGGACCGGGGAGCTGTTTTTT	CASSLTRARTGELFF
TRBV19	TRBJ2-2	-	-	TGTGCCAGTAAACGCCCCCCCCTAGGGACCCTAAACACCGGGGAGCTGTTTTTT	CASKRPPLGTLNTGELFF